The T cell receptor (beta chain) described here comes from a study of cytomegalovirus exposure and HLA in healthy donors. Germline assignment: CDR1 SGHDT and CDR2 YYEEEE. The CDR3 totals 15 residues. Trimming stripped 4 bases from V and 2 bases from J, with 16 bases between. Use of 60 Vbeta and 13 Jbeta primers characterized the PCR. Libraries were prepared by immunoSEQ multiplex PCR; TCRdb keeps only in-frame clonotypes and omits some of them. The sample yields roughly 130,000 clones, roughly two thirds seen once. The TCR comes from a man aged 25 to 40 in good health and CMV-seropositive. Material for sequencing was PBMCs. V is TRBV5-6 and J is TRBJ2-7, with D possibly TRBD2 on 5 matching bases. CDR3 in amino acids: CASSPAPVGAYEQYF. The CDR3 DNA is TGTGCCAGCAGCCCGGCCCCAGTGGGAGCCTACGAGCAGTACTTC.